Each of the 15 T cell receptor beta chains below was sequenced from the same sample in a study of monozygotic twins with inflammatory bowel disease. TCRdb reprocessed the 5' RACE reads, with one entry per CDR3 protein and no DNA. The sample table sets out 400,000 to 500,000 distinct CDR3 sequences. Sequences were obtained from blood. These receptor sequences come from a human donor with ulcerative colitis or Crohn's disease, or a healthy co-twin of an affected twin (not recorded which).

The chain uses TRBV5-6 and TRBJ2-7; TCRdb selects TRBD1, and the lack of DNA leaves this call unchecked. This CDR3 contains 15 residues. Germline CDR1 SGHDT, CDR2 YYEEEE. This CDR3 is CASSGSGTGLYEQYF.

J is TRBJ2-7 and V is TRBV14; TCRdb names TRBD1, which stays unverified in the absence of DNA. The CDR3 sequence is 13 residues long. The germline CDR1 and CDR2 sequences are SGHDN and FVKESK. CDR3 sequence reads: CASSHGTGYEQYF.

The chain couples TRBV27 to TRBJ2-7; TCRdb names TRBD1, which stays unverified in the absence of DNA. Germline CDR1 and CDR2: MNHEY and SMNVEV (reference sequence). The CDR3 is 15 residues long. CDR3 in amino acids: CASSLSGQGSGEQYF.

V usage is TRBV25-1 and J usage is TRBJ2-7; the TRBD1 assignment by TCRdb is unverifiable without DNA. The V gene's germline CDR1 is MGHDK and CDR2 SYGVNS. The CDR3 covers 15 residues. CDR3: CASSESPRGSYEQYF.

V gene TRBV29-1 combines with J gene TRBJ2-3; TCRdb picks TRBD1, but there is no DNA to check that call. Germline values: CDR1 SQVTM, CDR2 ANQGSEA. The CDR3 has 13 amino acids. The CDR3 protein is CSVDRDSTDTQYF.

This chain joins TRBV4-3 and TRBJ2-7; the D call from TCRdb, TRBD2, cannot be confirmed without DNA. CDR3 length: 15 residues. CDR1 is LGHNA and CDR2 is YSLEER in the germline V gene. This CDR3 is CASSQGGGSTYEQYF.

The rearrangement joins TRBV7-9 to TRBJ2-7. In germline, CDR1 is SEHNR, CDR2 FQNEAQ (reference sequence). The CDR3 runs to 12 residues. The CDR3 loop reads CASSPYAYEQYF.

The chain has TRBV6-1 and TRBJ2-2. The CDR3 runs to 17 residues. Germline V lookup: CDR1 MNHNS, CDR2 SASEGT. CDR3 residues: CASRRGGSSRYTGELFF.

The gene calls are TRBV5-1 and TRBJ1-1. This CDR3 is built from 15 residues. Germline V CDR1 and CDR2: SGHRS, YFSETQ. CDR3 in amino acids: CASSLVPGRLTEAFF.

The rearrangement links TRBV4-2 to TRBJ1-3; the TRBD1 assignment by TCRdb is unverifiable without DNA. Germline CDR1 LGHNA, CDR2 YNFKEQ. The CDR3 is made up of 15 amino acids. The CDR3 protein is CASSPGTFSGNTIYF.

This sequence joins TRBV20-1 and TRBJ2-4; as DNA is missing, the TRBD1 call by TCRdb cannot be tested. The germline CDR1 and CDR2 sequences are DFQATT and SNEGSKA (reference sequence). The CDR3 extends over 16 amino acids. The CDR3 sequence: CSARTTGGRAKNIQYF.

The chain has TRBV7-9 and TRBJ2-5; TCRdb lists TRBD1, though no DNA is available to test this call. Germline CDR1 and CDR2: SEHNR and FQNEAQ (reference sequence). This CDR3 has 14 amino acids. This CDR3 reads CASSGDRLQETQYF.

The gene calls are TRBV7-9 and TRBJ2-7; with no DNA, the TCRdb D assignment of TRBD1 cannot be verified. This CDR3 is built from 15 residues. From germline, CDR1 is SEHNR and CDR2 FQNEAQ (reference sequence). The CDR3 loop is CASSLEGGLSYEQYF.

The rearrangement links TRBV6-5 to TRBJ2-3; TCRdb picks TRBD1, but there is no DNA to check that call. Germline V CDR1 and CDR2: MNHEY, SVGAGI. The CDR3 totals 15 residues. The CDR3 loop reads CASSSPAGQGDTQYF.

This chain connects TRBV5-1 to TRBJ1-6; there is no DNA to check the TCRdb D call of TRBD1. Germline V CDR1 and CDR2: SGHRS, YFSETQ. The CDR3 covers 14 residues. The CDR3 protein is CASSFGTNNSPLHF.